Listed here is a single TCR beta chain. What it binds is unknown. A read error is the likely source, as a far larger clone sits one nucleotide away. The sample contains more than one DNA sequence encoding this CDR3. This entry comes from a study of shared clonotypes between healthy human individuals. The study, taken as a whole, reports: In this cohort, only blood was sampled, and tissue repertoires likely differ. Deeper or shallower sequencing was expected to change how clonotypes are shared among donors.

CDR3 length: 16 residues. Germline-derived CDR1 and CDR2 are SNHLY and FYNNEI. Running of the assay took place at deep level. Genomic DNA from each subset was divided evenly over several immunoSEQ plates. The assay was immunoSEQ multiplex PCR, and TCRdb's table has in-frame clones only and misses some. The sample holds 470,000 or so clones; about 84% are singletons and the top ten take about 12%. Sequenced input: PBMCs. This chain links TRBV2 with TRBJ1-3; TRBD1 aligns across 7 bases. TRBJ2-2 explains the end of the DNA better; the J call may be wrong. This clonotype originated in a woman in her forties in good health. Some clones in this sample may be carry-over from other donors' samples. CDR3 nucleotide sequence: TGTGCCAGCTCCGGTACAGGGGTCGGTCTCACCGGGGAGCTGTTTTTT. Protein sequence: CASSGTGVGLTGELFF.